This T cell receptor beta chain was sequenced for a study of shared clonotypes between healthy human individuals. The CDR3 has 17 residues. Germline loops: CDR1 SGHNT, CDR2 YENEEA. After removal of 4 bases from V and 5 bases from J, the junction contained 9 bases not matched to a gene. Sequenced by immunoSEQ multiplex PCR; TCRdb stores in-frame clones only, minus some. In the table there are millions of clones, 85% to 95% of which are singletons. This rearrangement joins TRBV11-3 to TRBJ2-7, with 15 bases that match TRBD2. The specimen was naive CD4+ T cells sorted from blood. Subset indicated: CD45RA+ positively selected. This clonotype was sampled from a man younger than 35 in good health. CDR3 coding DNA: TGTGCCAGCAGCTCTCGGCCCGGACTAGCGGGGGGGGACGAGCAGTACTTC. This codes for CASSSRPGLAGGDEQYF.